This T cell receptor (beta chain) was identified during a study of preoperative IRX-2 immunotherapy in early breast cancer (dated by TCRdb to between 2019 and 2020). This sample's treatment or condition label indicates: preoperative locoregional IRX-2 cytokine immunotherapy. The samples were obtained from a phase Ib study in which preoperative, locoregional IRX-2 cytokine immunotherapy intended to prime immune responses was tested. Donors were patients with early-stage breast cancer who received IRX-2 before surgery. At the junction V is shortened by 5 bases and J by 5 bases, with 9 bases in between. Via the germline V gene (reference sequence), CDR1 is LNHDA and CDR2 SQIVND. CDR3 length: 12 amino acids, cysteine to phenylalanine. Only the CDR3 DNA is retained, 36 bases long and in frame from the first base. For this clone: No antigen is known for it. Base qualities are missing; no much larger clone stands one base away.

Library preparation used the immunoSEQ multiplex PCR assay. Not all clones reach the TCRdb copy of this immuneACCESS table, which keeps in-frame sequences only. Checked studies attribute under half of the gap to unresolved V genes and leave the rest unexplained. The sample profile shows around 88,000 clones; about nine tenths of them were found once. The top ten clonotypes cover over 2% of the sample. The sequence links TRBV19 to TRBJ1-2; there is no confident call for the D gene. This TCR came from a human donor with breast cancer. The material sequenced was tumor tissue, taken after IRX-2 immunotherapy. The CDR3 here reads CASSASNYGYTF. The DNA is TGTGCCAGTAGTGCCTCGAATTATGGCTACACCTTC.